This note documents a single TCR beta chain sequence. Its antigen remains unidentified. The data originate from a study of cytomegalovirus exposure and HLA in healthy donors. Points from the study as a whole: The authors reported that TCR beta sequences could predict HLA-A and HLA-B alleles. These predictions were accurate for most subjects in the first cohort. Segments of the TCR beta V type were, in most cases, productive about 87% or about 30% of the time in an earlier analysis. Among the sequence variants, a highly shared cluster was likely an artifact of sequencing.

Healthy bone marrow donors supplied every sample. Primers for the PCR totalled 60 Vbeta and 13 Jbeta. The table came from immunoSEQ multiplex PCR; TCRdb's copy has only in-frame clones and leaves some out. The table lists 150,000 to 200,000 clones, roughly 87% of them singletons. This receptor was identified in a girl under three years old in good health and CMV-seronegative. Sequenced input: PBMCs.

Written as DNA, the CDR3 is TGTGCCAGCAGCCTAGCGGGGGTTGAGCAGTACTTC. Residues: CASSLAGVEQYF. The chain recombines TRBV13 with TRBJ2-7; 10 bases match TRBD2. This CDR3 is 12 amino acids long. Germline loops: CDR1 PRHDT, CDR2 FYEKMQ (reference sequence). Trimming at V came to 5 bases and at J to 7 bases, leaving 2 bases not matched to a gene. The complete variable domain, with remaining parts taken from reference TRBV13 and TRBJ2-7, reads AAGVIQSPRHLIKEKRETATLKCYPIPRHDTVYWYQQGPGQDPQFLISFYEKMQSDKGSIPDRFSAQQFSDYHSELNMSSLELGDSALYFCASSLAGVEQYFGPGTRLTVT.